This TCR beta chain was profiled in a study of molecular identifiers for immune sequencing clone quantification. Researchers sorted naive CD8 T cells as cells that were CD8+CD4-CCR7+CD45RA+. This clonotype has only a few counts. Each CDR3 protein gets one entry after TCRdb re-called the PCR reads with MiXCR. Seen here are approximately 500,000 distinct CDR3 sequences, around 25% observed once, and the top ten hold approximately 0.76%. The ends were cut back, 2 bases at V and 3 bases at J, with 11 bases in the middle. The CDR3 covers 15 residues. From germline, CDR1 is MGHRA and CDR2 YSYEKL. The sequenced material came from naive CD8+ T cells from blood, with Jurkat cell RNA spiked in. The subset is: FACS-sorted CD8+CD4-CCR7+CD45RA+ naive T cells. The TCR originated in a human donor in good health. Some libraries in this study had Jurkat cell RNA spiked in. This chain uses TRBV4-1 with TRBJ2-1; no firm D call. The CDR3 sequence is CASSQPSSYYNEQFF. The CDR3, as DNA: TGCGCCAGCAGCCAACCGAGCAGTTACTACAATGAGCAGTTCTTC.